This T cell receptor beta chain is drawn from a study of regulatory T cells in long-lasting Graves disease. The study's findings and limits: Persistent Graves' patients showed reduced TCR diversity versus newly diagnosed patients.

Trimming took 4 bases from V and 7 from J; bases not matched to a gene: 10. The CDR3 loop spans 16 amino acids. The V gene's germline CDR1 is SGHRS and CDR2 YFSETQ. HTBI primers from iRepertoire and Arm-PCR of CDR3 regions yielded the TCR beta libraries. TCRdb redid the calling of the multiplex PCR reads with MiXCR, one entry per CDR3 protein. The sample includes under 300,000 distinct CDR3 sequences, 18% of them seen just once. Time point meaning: newly diagnosed GD, antithyroid drugs for less than 3 months. PBMC RNA was the source of the TCR library. This clonotype showed up many times. Its matching antigen is unknown. These data also featured in a second study, about T cells in Graves' hyperthyroidism and ophthalmopathy.

The chain is built from TRBV5-1 and TRBJ1-5; 11 nucleotides line up with TRBD1. This sequence was found in a woman younger than 45 with Graves disease. The source material was peripheral blood mononuclear cells (PBMCs), sampled at new diagnosis, from a patient treated with antithyroid drugs. CDR3 in amino acids: CASSPIGQGAGQPQHF. The CDR3 DNA sequence: TGCGCCAGCAGCCCAATTGGACAGGGGGCCGGACAGCCCCAGCATTTT.